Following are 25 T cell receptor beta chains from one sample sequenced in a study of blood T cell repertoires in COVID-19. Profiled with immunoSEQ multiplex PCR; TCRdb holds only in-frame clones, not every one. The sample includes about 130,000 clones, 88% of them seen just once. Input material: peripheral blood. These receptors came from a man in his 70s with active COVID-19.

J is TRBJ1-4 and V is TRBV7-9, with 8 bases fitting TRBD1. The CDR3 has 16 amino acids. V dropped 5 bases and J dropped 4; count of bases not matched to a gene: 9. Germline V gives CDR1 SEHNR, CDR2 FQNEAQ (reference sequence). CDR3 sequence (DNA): TGTGCCAGCAGCCCCCAAGGGACAGGTTTTAATGAAAAACTGTTTTTT. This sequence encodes CASSPQGTGFNEKLFF.

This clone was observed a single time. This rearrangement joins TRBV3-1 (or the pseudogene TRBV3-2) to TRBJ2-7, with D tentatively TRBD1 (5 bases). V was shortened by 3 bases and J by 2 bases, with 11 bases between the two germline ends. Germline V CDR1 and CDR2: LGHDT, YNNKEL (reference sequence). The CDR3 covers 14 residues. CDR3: CASSQSGIAYEQYF. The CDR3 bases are TGTGCCAGCAGCCAGTCAGGGATAGCCTACGAGCAGTACTTC.

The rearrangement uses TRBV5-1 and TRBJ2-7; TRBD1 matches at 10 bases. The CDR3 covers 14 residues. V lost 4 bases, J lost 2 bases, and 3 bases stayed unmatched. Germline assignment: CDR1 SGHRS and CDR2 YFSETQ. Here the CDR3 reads CASSRTGGPYEQYF. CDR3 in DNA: TGCGCCAGCAGCAGGACAGGGGGTCCCTACGAGCAGTACTTC.

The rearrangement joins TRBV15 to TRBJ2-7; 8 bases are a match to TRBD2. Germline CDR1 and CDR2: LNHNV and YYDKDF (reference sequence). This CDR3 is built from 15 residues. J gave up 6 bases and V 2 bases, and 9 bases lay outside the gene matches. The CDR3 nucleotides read TGTGCCACCAGCAGACGTGGAGCGGGGGCCGGCGAGCAGTACTTC. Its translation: CATSRRGAGAGEQYF.

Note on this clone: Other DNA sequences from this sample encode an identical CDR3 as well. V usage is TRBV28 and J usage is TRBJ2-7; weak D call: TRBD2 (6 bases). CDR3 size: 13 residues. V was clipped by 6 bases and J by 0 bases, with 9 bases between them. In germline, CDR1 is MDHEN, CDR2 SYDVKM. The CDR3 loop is CASSPGSSYEQYF. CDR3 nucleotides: TGTGCCAGCAGCCCCGGGAGCTCCTACGAGCAGTACTTC. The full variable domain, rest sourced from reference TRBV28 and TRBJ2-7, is DVKVTQSSRYLVKRTGEKVFLECVQDMDHENMFWYRQDPGLGLRLIYFSYDVKMKEKGDIPEGYSVSREKKERFSLILESASTNQTSMYLCASSPGSSYEQYFGPGTRLTVT.

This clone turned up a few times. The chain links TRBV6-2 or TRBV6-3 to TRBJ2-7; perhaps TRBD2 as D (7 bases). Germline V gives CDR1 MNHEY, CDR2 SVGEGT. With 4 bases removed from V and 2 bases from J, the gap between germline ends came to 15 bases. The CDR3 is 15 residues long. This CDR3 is CASSSGGGGTYEQYF. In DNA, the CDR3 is TGTGCCAGCAGTTCCGGGGGCGGGGGTACCTACGAGCAGTACTTC.

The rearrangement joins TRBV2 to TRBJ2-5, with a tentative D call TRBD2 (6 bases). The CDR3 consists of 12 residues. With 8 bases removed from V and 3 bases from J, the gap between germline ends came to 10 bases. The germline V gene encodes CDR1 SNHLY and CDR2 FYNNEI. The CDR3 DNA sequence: TGTGCCAGCCTTAGCGGAAAAGAGACCCAGTACTTC. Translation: CASLSGKETQYF.

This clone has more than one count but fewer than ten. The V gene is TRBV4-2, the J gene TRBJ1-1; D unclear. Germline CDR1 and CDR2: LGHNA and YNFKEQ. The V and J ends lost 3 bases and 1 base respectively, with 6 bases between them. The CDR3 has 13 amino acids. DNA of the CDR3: TGTGCCAGCAGCCAGCGGGGGAACACTGAAGCTTTCTTT. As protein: CASSQRGNTEAFF.

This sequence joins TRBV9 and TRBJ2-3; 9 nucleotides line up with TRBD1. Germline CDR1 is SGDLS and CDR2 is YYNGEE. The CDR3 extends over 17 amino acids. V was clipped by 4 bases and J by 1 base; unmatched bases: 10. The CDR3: CASSPREQGARTDTQYF. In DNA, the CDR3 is TGTGCCAGCAGCCCACGAGAACAGGGGGCGCGCACAGATACGCAGTATTTT.

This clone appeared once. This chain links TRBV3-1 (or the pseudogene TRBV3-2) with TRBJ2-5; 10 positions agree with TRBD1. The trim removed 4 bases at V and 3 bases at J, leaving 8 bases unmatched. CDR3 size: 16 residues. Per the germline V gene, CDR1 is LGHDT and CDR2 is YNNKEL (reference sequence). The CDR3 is CASSLLGTGEKETQYF. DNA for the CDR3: TGTGCCAGCAGCCTCCTTGGGACAGGGGAGAAAGAGACCCAGTACTTC.

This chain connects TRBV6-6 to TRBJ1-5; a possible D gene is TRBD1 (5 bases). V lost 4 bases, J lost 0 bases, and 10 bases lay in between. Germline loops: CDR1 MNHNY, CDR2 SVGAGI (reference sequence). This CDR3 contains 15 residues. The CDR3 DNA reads TGTGCCAGCAGTTTTGACAGCCTTAGCAATCAGCCCCAGCATTTT. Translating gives CASSFDSLSNQPQHF.

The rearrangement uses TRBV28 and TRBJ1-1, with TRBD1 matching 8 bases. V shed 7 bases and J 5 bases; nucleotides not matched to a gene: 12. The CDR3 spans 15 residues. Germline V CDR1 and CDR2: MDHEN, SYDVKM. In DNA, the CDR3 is TGTGCCAGCAACCTCAAACGAGACAGGGGAACTGAAGCTTTCTTT. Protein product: CASNLKRDRGTEAFF.

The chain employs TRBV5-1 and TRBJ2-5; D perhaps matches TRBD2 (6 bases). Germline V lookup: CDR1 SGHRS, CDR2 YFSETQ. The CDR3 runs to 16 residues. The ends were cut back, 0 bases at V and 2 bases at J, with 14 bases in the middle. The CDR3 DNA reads TGCGCCAGCAGCTTGGTGGCTAGCGCAGGGCAAGAGACCCAGTACTTC. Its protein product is CASSLVASAGQETQYF.

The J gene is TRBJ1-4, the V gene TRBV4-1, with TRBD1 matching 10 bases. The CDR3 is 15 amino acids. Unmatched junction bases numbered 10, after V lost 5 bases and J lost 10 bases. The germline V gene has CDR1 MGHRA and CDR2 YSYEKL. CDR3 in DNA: TGCGCCAGCAGCGGGACAGGGGAAAGAAGCGGAAAACTGTTTTTT. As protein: CASSGTGERSGKLFF.

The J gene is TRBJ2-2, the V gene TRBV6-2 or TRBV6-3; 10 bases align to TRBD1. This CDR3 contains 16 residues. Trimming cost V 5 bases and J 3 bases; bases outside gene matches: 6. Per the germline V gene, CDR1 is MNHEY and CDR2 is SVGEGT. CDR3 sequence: CASSNPGTGDTGELFF. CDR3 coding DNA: TGTGCCAGCAGTAACCCCGGGACAGGGGACACCGGGGAGCTGTTTTTT.

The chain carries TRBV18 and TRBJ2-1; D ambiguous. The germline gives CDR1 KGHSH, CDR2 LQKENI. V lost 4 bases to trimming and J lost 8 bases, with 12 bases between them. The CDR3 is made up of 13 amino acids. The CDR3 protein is CASSLREAHEQFF. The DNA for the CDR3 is TGTGCCAGCTCACTCCGAGAAGCCCATGAGCAGTTCTTC.

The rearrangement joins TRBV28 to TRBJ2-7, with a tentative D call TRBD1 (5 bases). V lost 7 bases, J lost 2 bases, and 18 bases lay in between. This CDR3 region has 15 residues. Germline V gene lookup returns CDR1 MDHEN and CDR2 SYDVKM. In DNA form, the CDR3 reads TGTGCCAGCACCGCAAGACAGTCGGTAACCTACGAGCAGTACTTC. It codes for CASTARQSVTYEQYF. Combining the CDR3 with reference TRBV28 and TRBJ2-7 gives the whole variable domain DVKVTQSSRYLVKRTGEKVFLECVQDMDHENMFWYRQDPGLGLRLIYFSYDVKMKEKGDIPEGYSVSREKKERFSLILESASTNQTSMYLCASTARQSVTYEQYFGPGTRLTVT.

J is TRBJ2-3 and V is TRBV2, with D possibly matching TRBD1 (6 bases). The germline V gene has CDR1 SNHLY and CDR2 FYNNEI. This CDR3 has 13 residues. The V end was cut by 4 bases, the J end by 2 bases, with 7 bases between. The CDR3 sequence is CASSGQDTDTQYF. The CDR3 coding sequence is TGTGCCAGCAGTGGACAGGACACAGATACGCAGTATTTT.

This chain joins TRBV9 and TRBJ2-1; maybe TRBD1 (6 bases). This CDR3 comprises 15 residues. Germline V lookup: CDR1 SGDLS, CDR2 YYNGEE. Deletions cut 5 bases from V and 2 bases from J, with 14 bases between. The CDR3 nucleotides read TGTGCCAGCAGTGGCAGAGGGACAACCTACAATGAGCAGTTCTTC. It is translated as CASSGRGTTYNEQFF.

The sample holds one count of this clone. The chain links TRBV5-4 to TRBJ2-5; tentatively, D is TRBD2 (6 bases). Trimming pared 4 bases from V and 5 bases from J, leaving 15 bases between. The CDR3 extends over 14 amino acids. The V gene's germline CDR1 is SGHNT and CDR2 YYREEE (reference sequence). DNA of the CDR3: TGTGCCAGCAGCCCCGGTGTAGGGAGGGAGACCCAGTACTTC. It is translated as CASSPGVGRETQYF.

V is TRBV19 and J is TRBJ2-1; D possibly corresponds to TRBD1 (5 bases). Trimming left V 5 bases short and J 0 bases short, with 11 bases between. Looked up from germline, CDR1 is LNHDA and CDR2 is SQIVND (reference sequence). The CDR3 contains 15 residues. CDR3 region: CASSLGQSSYNEQFF. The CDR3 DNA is TGTGCCAGTAGTTTGGGGCAGAGCTCCTACAATGAGCAGTTCTTC.

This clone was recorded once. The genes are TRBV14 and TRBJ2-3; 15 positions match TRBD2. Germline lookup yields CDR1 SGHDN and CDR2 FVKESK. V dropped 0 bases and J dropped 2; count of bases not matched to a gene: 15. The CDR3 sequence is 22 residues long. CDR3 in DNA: TGTGCCAGCAGCCAAGAAGGAGTGCTAGGACTAGCGGGAGGGAGATACACAGATACGCAGTATTTT. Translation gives CASSQEGVLGLAGGRYTDTQYF.

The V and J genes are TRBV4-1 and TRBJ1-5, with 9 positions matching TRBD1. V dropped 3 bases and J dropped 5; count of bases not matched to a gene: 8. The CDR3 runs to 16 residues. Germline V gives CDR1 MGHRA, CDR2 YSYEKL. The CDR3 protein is CASSQAGTGIDQPQHF. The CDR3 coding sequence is TGCGCCAGCAGCCAGGCCGGGACAGGGATTGATCAGCCCCAGCATTTT.

The CDR3 coding sequence is TGTGCCAGCAGCTCCCGGACAGGGGGTGGGACTGAAGCTTTCTTT. Encoded protein: CASSSRTGGGTEAFF. The chain employs TRBV9 and TRBJ1-1; 10 bases align to TRBD1. The CDR3 has 15 residues. The V gene end was trimmed by 4 bases and the J gene end by 5 bases; junction bases not matched to a gene: 8. Germline V gives CDR1 SGDLS, CDR2 YYNGEE.

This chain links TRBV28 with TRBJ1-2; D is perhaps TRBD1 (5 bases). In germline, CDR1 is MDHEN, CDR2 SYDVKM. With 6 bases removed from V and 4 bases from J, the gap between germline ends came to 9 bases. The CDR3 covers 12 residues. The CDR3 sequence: CASSPTAYGYTF. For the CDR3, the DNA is TGTGCCAGCAGCCCGACAGCCTATGGCTACACCTTC.